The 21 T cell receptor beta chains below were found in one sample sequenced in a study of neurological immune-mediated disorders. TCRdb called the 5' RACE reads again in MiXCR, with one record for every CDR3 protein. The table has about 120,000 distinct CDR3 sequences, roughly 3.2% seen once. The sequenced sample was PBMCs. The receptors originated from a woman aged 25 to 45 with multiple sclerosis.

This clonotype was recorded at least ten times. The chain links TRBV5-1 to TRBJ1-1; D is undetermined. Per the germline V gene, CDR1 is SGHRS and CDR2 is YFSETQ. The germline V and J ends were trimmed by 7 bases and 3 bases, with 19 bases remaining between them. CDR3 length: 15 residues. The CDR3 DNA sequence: TGCGCCAGCGGCCCCGGGCTTGGTGGCGACACTGAAGCTTTCTTT. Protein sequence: CASGPGLGGDTEAFF.

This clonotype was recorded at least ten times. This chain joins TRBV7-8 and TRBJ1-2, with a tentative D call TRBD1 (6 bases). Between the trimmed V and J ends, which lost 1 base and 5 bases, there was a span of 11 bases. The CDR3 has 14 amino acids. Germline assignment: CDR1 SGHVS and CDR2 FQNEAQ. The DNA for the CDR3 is TGTGCCAGCAGCTTAGGTGGCAGGGGTTATGGCTACACCTTC. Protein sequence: CASSLGGRGYGYTF.

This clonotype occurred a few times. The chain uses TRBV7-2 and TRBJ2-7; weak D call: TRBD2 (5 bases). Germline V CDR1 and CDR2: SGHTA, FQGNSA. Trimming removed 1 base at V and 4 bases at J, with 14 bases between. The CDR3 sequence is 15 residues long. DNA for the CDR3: TGTGCCAGCAGCTTAGACGAGGGAGCCTCATACGAGCAGTACTTC. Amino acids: CASSLDEGASYEQYF.

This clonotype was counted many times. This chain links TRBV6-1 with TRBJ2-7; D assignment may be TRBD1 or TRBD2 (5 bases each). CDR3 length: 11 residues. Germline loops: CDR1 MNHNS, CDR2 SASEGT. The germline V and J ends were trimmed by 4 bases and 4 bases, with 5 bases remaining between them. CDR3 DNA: TGTGCCAGCAGTGGGGGGTACGAGCAGTACTTC. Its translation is CASSGGYEQYF.

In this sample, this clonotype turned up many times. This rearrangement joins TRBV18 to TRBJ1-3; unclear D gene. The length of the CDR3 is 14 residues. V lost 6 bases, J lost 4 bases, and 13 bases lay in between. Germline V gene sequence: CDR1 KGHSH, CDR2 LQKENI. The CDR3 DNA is TGTGCCAGCTCGCACTCCGCCTCCGGAAACACCATATATTTT. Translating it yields CASSHSASGNTIYF.

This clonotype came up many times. CDR3 sequence: CASSHGENTEAFF. The CDR3 DNA is TGTGCCAGCAGCCACGGGGAGAACACTGAAGCTTTCTTT. The genes are TRBV7-9 and TRBJ1-1; the D is unclear. The V end was cut by 5 bases, the J end by 1 base, with 8 bases between. This CDR3 comprises 13 residues. CDR1 SEHNR and CDR2 FQNEAQ come from the germline V gene (reference sequence).

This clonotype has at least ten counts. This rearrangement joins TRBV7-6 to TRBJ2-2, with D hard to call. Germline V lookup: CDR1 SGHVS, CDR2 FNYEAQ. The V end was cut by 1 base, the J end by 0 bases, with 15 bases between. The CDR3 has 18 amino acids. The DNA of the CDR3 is TGTGCCAGCAGCTTAGTTGGCATCTCTGGGTCGAACACCGGGGAGCTGTTTTTT. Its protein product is CASSLVGISGSNTGELFF. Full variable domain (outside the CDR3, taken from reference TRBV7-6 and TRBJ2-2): GAGVSQSPRYKVTKRGQDVALRCDPISGHVSLYWYRQALGQGPEFLTYFNYEAQQDKSGLPNDRFSAERPEGSISTLTIQRTEQRDSAMYRCASSLVGISGSNTGELFFGEGSRLTVL.

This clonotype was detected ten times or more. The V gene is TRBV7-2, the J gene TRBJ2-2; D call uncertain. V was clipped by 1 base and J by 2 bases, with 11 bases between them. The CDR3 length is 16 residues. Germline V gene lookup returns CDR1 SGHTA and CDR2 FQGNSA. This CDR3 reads CASSLEGGLNTGELFF. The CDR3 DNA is TGTGCCAGCAGCTTAGAGGGTGGCCTAAACACCGGGGAGCTGTTTTTT.

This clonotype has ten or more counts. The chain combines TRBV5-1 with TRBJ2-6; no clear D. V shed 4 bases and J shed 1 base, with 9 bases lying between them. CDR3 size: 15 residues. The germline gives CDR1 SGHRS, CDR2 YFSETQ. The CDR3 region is CASSDGRSGANVLTF. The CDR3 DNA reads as TGCGCCAGCAGCGACGGTAGGTCTGGGGCCAACGTCCTGACTTTC. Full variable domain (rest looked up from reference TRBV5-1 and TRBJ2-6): KAGVTQTPRYLIKTRGQQVTLSCSPISGHRSVSWYQQTPGQGLQFLFEYFSETQRNKGNFPGRFSGRQFSNSRSEMNVSTLELGDSALYLCASSDGRSGANVLTFGAGSRLTVL.

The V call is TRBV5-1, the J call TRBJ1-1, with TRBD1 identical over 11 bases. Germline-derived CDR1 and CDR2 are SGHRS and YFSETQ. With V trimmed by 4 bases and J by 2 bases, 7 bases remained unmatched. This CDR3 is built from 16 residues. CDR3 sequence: CASSQTGTGGNTEAFF. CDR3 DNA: TGCGCCAGCAGCCAGACCGGGACAGGGGGTAACACTGAAGCTTTCTTT.

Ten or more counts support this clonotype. The CDR3 nucleotides read TGTGCCAGCAGTGAAGGGTCTAGACACAATGAGCAGTTCTTC. This gives the protein CASSEGSRHNEQFF. The V and J genes are TRBV2 and TRBJ2-1; D gene uncertain. CDR1 SNHLY and CDR2 FYNNEI come from the germline V gene. Trimming cost V 1 base and J 5 bases, with 9 bases left between them. CDR3 length: 14 amino acids.

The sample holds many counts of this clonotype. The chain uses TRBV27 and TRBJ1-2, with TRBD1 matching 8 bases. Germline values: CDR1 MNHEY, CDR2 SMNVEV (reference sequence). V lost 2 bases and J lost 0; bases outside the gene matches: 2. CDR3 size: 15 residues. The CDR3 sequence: CASSLQTGANYGYTF. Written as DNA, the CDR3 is TGTGCCAGCAGTTTACAGACAGGGGCTAACTATGGCTACACCTTC.

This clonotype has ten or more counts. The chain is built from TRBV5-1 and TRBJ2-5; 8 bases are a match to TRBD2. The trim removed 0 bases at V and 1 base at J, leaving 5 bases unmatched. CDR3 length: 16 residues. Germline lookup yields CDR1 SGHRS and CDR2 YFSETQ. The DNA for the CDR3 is TGCGCCAGCAGCTTGGGACTTAGCGGGGTCCAAGAGACCCAGTACTTC. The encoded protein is CASSLGLSGVQETQYF.

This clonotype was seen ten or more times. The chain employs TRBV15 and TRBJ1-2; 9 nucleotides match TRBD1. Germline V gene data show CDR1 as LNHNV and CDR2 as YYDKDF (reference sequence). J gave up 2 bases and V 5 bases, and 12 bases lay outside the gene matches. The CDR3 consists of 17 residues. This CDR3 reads CATSRPGTGTRNYGYTF. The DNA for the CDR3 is TGTGCCACCAGCCGACCCGGGACAGGGACTAGAAACTATGGCTACACCTTC.

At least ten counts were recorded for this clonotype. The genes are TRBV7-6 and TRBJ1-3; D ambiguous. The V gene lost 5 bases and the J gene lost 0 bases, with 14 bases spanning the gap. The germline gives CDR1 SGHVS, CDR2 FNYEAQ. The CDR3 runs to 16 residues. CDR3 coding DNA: TGTGCCAGCAGCCTAACTAGGCTCGCCTCTGGAAACACCATATATTTT. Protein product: CASSLTRLASGNTIYF.

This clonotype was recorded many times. The CDR3, as DNA: TGCGCCAGCAGCCAAGACCTAGCGGCGGCCTACAATGAGCAGTTCTTC. It yields the protein CASSQDLAAAYNEQFF. The rearrangement uses TRBV4-3 and TRBJ2-1; 7 positions agree with TRBD2. Germline V gene sequence: CDR1 LGHNA, CDR2 YSLEER. This CDR3 is built from 16 residues. Unmatched junction bases numbered 4, after V lost 0 bases and J lost 2 bases.

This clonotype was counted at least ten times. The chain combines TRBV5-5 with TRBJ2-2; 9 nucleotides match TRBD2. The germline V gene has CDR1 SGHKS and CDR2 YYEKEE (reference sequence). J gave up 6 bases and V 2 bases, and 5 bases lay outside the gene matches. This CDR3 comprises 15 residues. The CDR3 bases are TGTGCCAGCAGCTTAGTGATAGCGGGAGCCGGGGAGCTGTTTTTT. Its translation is CASSLVIAGAGELFF.

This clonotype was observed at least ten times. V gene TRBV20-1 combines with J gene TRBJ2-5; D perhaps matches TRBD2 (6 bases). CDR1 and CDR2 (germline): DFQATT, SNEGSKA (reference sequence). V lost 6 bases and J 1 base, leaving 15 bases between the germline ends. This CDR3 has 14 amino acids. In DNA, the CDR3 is TGCAGTGCAGAGCCTATAGCGGTCCAAGAGACCCAGTACTTC. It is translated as CSAEPIAVQETQYF.

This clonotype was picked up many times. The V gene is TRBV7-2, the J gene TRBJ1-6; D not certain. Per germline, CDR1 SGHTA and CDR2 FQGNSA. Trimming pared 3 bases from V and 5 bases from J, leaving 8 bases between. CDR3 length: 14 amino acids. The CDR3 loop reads CASSFDTNNSPLHF. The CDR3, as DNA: TGTGCCAGCAGCTTTGACACGAATAATTCACCCCTCCACTTT.

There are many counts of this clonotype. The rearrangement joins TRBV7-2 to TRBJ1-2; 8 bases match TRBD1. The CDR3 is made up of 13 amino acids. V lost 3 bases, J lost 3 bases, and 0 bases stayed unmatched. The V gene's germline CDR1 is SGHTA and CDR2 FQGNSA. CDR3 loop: CASSLDRDYGYTF. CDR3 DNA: TGTGCCAGCAGCTTGGACAGGGACTATGGCTACACCTTC.

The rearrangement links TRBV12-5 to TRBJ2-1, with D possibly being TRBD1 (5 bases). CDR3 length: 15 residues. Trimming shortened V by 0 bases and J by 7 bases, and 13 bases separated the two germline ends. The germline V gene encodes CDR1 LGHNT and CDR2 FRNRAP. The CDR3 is CASGLVQGFPNEQFF. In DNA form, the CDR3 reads TGTGCTAGTGGTTTGGTCCAGGGCTTCCCGAATGAGCAGTTCTTC.